The clone carrying this T cell receptor (beta chain) has more than one count but fewer than ten. Its antigen is currently unknown. The CDR3 is made up of 16 amino acids. Trimming took off 0 bases at V and 1 base at J, with 10 bases between the two ends. Germline V gene lookup returns CDR1 SGHNT and CDR2 YENEEA. By quantitative 5'-RACE with molecular barcodes, the TCR beta libraries were made. TCRdb analysed the 5' RACE reads with MiXCR anew, one entry per CDR3 protein. The table shows roughly 700,000 distinct CDR3 sequences, with over 15% occurring only once. The data belong to a study of CD8 T cells in ankylosing spondylitis. Study conclusions and caveats: Enrichment of disease-linked clones was reportedly significant in matched ankylosing spondylitis synovial fluid. Blood from ankylosing spondylitis patients appeared to carry a characteristic roughly eight-variant TCR beta motif. Disease-linked clones proved CD8+ and comparatively uncommon in peripheral blood. Existing reports had already noted some motif variants in reactive arthritis synovial fluid and blood.

The chain employs TRBV11-3 and TRBJ2-1; no reliable D call. The sequence came from a male donor with ankylosing spondylitis. Sequencing input: blood, either unsorted or a sorted T cell fraction (not recorded which). CDR3 in DNA: TGTGCCAGCAGCTTAGATCCGTTGGGGTCCTACAATGAGCAGTTCTTC. Protein: CASSLDPLGSYNEQFF.